Listed here are 18 T cell receptor beta chains from one sample, sequenced in a study of T-cell memory formation after mild COVID-19. One entry per CDR3 protein, called by TCRdb with MiXCR from the 5' RACE reads. The data contain 120,000 to 150,000 distinct CDR3 sequences, 11% to 15% of them singletons. Sequences were obtained from PBMCs or a T cell subset sorted from them (not recorded which). The source of these receptors is an adult woman who had mild COVID-19 (a few samples of this study predate the infection). Cell type and time point are not known.

This clonotype occurred many times. The rearrangement joins TRBV11-2 to TRBJ2-2; the D gene is possibly TRBD2 (5 bases). The CDR3 totals 14 residues. V was trimmed by 4 bases and J by 8 bases, leaving 14 bases between them. From germline, CDR1 is SGHAT and CDR2 FQNNGV. This chain's CDR3 is CASSSAEILGELFF. As DNA, the CDR3 is TGTGCCAGCAGCTCAGCGGAGATTTTGGGGGAGCTGTTTTTT.

The V gene is TRBV21-1, the J gene TRBJ2-5; TRBD2 was called by the table and not checked on the DNA. TRBV21-1 is designated a pseudogene. The CDR3 loop spans 17 amino acids. Here the CDR3 reads CASSSGVFGRKQETQYF. In DNA form, the CDR3 reads TGTGCCAGCAGCAGCGGGGTTTTCGGCAGAAAACAAGAGACCCAGTACTTC.

DNA for the CDR3: TGTGCCAGCAGCCCGGGACCGGGACTTTCGAACACCGGGGAGCTGTTTTTT. It yields the protein CASSPGPGLSNTGELFF. J is TRBJ2-2 and V is TRBV5-4; D possibly corresponds to TRBD2 (6 bases). Germline CDR1 is SGHNT and CDR2 is YYREEE (reference sequence). Trimming took 4 bases from V and 0 from J, leaving 16 bases between them. The CDR3 covers 17 residues.

This clonotype showed up just a few times. The chain has TRBV30 and TRBJ2-1; possibly TRBD2 for D (6 bases). The CDR3 extends over 20 amino acids. The V gene's germline CDR1 is GTSNPN and CDR2 SVGIG (reference sequence). V lost 4 bases to trimming and J lost 0 bases, with 28 bases between them. CDR3 DNA sequence: TGTGCCTGGACGCGATCCTTCCGGGCCTCAGGGAGGACCTCCTACAATGAGCAGTTCTTC. Its translation is CAWTRSFRASGRTSYNEQFF.

The J gene is TRBJ1-3, the V gene TRBV2; D perhaps matches TRBD1 (5 bases). Germline values: CDR1 SNHLY, CDR2 FYNNEI. This CDR3 is 15 amino acids long. Trimming cost V 1 base and J 2 bases, with 9 bases left between them. This CDR3 reads CASSEEGYAGNTIYF. The CDR3 nucleotides are TGTGCCAGCAGTGAAGAGGGGTATGCTGGAAACACCATATATTTT.

CDR3 protein: CATSDSGTDTQYF. In nucleotides, the CDR3 is TGTGCCACCAGTGATTCCGGGACAGATACGCAGTATTTT. The V and J genes are TRBV24-1 and TRBJ2-3, with D uncertain. Germline assignment: CDR1 KGHDR and CDR2 SFDVKD. V was trimmed by 2 bases and J by 3 bases, leaving 5 bases between them. This CDR3 has 13 residues.

This clonotype has a handful of counts. The V and J genes are TRBV12-3 or TRBV12-4 and TRBJ1-1, with D possibly matching TRBD1 (5 bases). This CDR3 has 14 residues. Trimming took off 1 base at V and 4 bases at J, with 10 bases between the two ends. The CDR3 reads CASSLGGGVTEAFF. The CDR3 DNA follows: TGTGCCAGCAGTTTAGGGGGGGGAGTCACTGAAGCTTTCTTT.

This clonotype was counted a few times. The chain is built from TRBV4-2 and TRBJ1-4; D gene ambiguous. The CDR3 extends over 16 amino acids. Deletions cut 1 base from V and 7 bases from J, with 16 bases between. Germline lookup yields CDR1 LGHNA and CDR2 YNFKEQ. CDR3 sequence reads: CASSQVEWESSEKLFF. The DNA of the CDR3 is TGTGCCAGCAGCCAAGTAGAGTGGGAATCTAGTGAAAAACTGTTTTTT.

This clonotype has more than one count but fewer than ten. The V and J genes are TRBV6-5 and TRBJ1-1; no firm D call. The V and J ends lost 7 bases and 7 bases respectively, with 19 bases between them. This CDR3 has 14 residues. The germline CDR1 and CDR2 sequences are MNHEY and SVGAGI. The CDR3 region is CASTLDWEGSEAFF. The CDR3 coding sequence is TGTGCCAGCACCCTCGATTGGGAGGGCAGTGAAGCTTTCTTT.

The chain recombines TRBV7-3 with TRBJ2-3; D is unclear. Germline V lookup: CDR1 SGHTA, CDR2 FQGTGA. The germline V and J ends were trimmed by 1 base and 4 bases, with 6 bases remaining between them. The length of the CDR3 is 13 residues. The CDR3 sequence is CASSLIESDTQYF. The CDR3 DNA follows: TGTGCCAGCAGCTTAATTGAGTCAGATACGCAGTATTTT.

This clonotype was observed a few times. The chain couples TRBV5-1 to TRBJ2-1, with TRBD2 identical over 15 bases. Trimming removed 2 bases from V and 4 bases from J; junction bases left unmatched: 13. Germline V gives CDR1 SGHRS, CDR2 YFSETQ. CDR3 length equals 20 residues. CDR3 nucleotide sequence: TGCGCCAGCAGCTTCGACTTCCGATCCGGGACTAGCGGGAGGTACAATGAGCAGTTCTTC. Amino acid sequence: CASSFDFRSGTSGRYNEQFF.

The genes are TRBV27 and TRBJ2-5; TRBD2 agrees at 11 bases. V dropped 6 bases and J dropped 5; count of bases not matched to a gene: 8. The CDR3 is made up of 15 amino acids. Germline values: CDR1 MNHEY, CDR2 SMNVEV (reference sequence). The DNA of the CDR3 is TGTGCCAGCAGCTTTATAGCGGGAGGGCCGGAGACCCAGTACTTC. It translates to CASSFIAGGPETQYF.

This clonotype has a handful of counts. This chain joins TRBV6-2 or TRBV6-3 and TRBJ1-5; D unclear. Germline V gene sequence: CDR1 MNHEY, CDR2 SVGEGT. The CDR3 has 13 residues. V shed 7 bases and J shed 4 bases, with 11 bases lying between them. CDR3 protein: CASTPGRNQPQHF. As DNA, the CDR3 is TGTGCCAGCACCCCCGGGAGGAATCAGCCCCAGCATTTT.

The chain carries TRBV4-1 and TRBJ1-1; D remains unclear. The V gene's germline CDR1 is MGHRA and CDR2 YSYEKL. The CDR3 loop spans 14 amino acids. V gave up 1 base and J gave up 6 bases, with 12 bases separating them. In DNA, the CDR3 is TGCGCCAGCAGCCAAGTAGGGCCAAGTGCTGAAGCTTTCTTT. Amino acid sequence: CASSQVGPSAEAFF.

The chain uses TRBV14 and TRBJ2-5, with D possibly being TRBD1 or TRBD2 (6 bases each). This CDR3 comprises 14 residues. Trimming took off 5 bases at V and 4 bases at J, with 14 bases between the two ends. The germline V gene has CDR1 SGHDN and CDR2 FVKESK. CDR3 nucleotides: TGTGCCAGCAGCATCGAGGGGGGAATAGAGACCCAGTACTTC. The encoded protein is CASSIEGGIETQYF.

V is TRBV4-2 and J is TRBJ2-3; a possible D gene is TRBD2 (7 bases). The CDR3 contains 15 residues. The germline V and J ends were trimmed by 6 bases and 4 bases, with 17 bases remaining between them. The germline gives CDR1 LGHNA, CDR2 YNFKEQ. In DNA form, the CDR3 reads TGTGCCAGCAGGACCTTAGGGGGGGCCCCAGATACGCAGTATTTT. Translating gives CASRTLGGAPDTQYF.

The V call is TRBV6-1, the J call TRBJ2-2, with D unresolved. The CDR3 contains 16 residues. With 3 bases removed from V and 4 bases from J, the gap between germline ends came to 15 bases. Germline CDR1 MNHNS, CDR2 SASEGT. This CDR3 is CASSEFLRSSTGELFF. CDR3 bases: TGTGCCAGCAGTGAGTTTCTGAGGTCTAGCACCGGGGAGCTGTTTTTT.

The chain has TRBV14 and TRBJ2-1; D is perhaps TRBD2 (6 bases). The CDR3 consists of 13 residues. The V end was cut by 6 bases, the J end by 1 base, with 7 bases between. CDR1 is SGHDN, CDR2 FVKESK, per germline. This chain's CDR3 is CASSRESYNEQFF. CDR3 DNA sequence: TGTGCCAGCAGTCGGGAGTCCTACAATGAGCAGTTCTTC.